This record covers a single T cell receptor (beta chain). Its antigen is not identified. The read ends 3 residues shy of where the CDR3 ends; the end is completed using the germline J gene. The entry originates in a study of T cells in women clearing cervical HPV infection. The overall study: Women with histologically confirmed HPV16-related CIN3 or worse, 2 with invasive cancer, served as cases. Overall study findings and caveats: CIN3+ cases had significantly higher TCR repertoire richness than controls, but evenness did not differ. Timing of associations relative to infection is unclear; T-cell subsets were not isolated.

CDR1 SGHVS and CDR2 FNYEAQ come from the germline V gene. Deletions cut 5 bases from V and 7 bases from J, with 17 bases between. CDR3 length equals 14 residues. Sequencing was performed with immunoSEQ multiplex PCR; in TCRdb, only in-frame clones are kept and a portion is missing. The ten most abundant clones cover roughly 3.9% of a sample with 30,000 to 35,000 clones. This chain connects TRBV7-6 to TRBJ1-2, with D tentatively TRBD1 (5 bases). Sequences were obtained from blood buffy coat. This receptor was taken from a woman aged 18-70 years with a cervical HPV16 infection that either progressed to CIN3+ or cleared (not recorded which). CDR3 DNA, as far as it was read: TGTGCCAGCAGCGCCCAGCCCGGGGGAGGTGGC. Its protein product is CASSAQPGGGG. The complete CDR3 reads CASSAQPGGGGYTF. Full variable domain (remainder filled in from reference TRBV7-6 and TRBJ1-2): GAGVSQSPRYKVTKRGQDVALRCDPISGHVSLYWYRQALGQGPEFLTYFNYEAQQDKSGLPNDRFSAERPEGSISTLTIQRTEQRDSAMYRCASSAQPGGGGYTFGSGTRLTVV.